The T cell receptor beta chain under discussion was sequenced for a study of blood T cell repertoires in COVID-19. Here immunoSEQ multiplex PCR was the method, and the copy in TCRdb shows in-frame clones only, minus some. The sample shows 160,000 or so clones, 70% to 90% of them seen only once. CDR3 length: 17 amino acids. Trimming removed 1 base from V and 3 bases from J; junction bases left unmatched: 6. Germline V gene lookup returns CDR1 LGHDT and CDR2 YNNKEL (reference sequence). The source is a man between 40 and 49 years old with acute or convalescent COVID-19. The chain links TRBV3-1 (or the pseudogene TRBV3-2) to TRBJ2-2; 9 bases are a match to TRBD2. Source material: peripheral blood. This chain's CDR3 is CASSQVGGGADTGELFF. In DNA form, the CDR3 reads TGTGCCAGCAGCCAAGTAGGCGGGGGGGCCGACACCGGGGAGCTGTTTTTT.